This record concerns one T cell receptor beta chain sequence. Its target is unknown. Ipilimumab-mediated CTLA-4 blockade plus focal radiation was given to patients having chemo-refractory metastatic non-small-cell lung cancer. Libraries were prepared by immunoSEQ multiplex PCR; TCRdb keeps only in-frame clonotypes and omits some of them. This repertoire shows 40,000 to 50,000 clones, roughly 80% found once; its top ten account for approximately 3.3%. The sample comes from a study of radiotherapy plus CTLA-4 blockade in lung cancer. Whole-study context: Among patients, approximately 19% showed objective responses, and approximately 30% had disease control.

Whole-study results and caveats: Blood TCR clones of tumor origin expanded after radiotherapy plus ipilimumab. Reports identified early blood T cell clone dynamics, with interferon-beta, as the best response predictor.

The germline V gene encodes CDR1 SNHLY and CDR2 FYNNEI. The CDR3 spans 15 residues. V was clipped by 6 bases and J by 1 base; unmatched bases: 5. The rearrangement uses TRBV2 and TRBJ1-3; 8 positions match TRBD1. The sequence came from a human donor with non-small cell lung cancer who had stable disease on radiotherapy plus ipilimumab. The source was peripheral blood, collected from a patient treated with radiotherapy plus ipilimumab. CDR3 in amino acids: CASRGQGVSGNTIYF. DNA for the CDR3: TGTGCCAGCAGAGGACAGGGCGTATCTGGAAACACCATATATTTT.